This T cell receptor beta chain was recorded in a study of follicular helper T cells after annual influenza vaccination. Study context: Across the 2013-2014, 2014-2015 and 2015-2016 vaccination seasons, some subjects were resampled.

TCRdb's table, derived via immunoSEQ multiplex PCR, lists solely in-frame clones and lacks some. The sample includes about 9,600 clones, approximately 83% of them seen just once. Time point denoted: 2014-2015 season, 7 days after vaccination. Adults received seasonal inactivated influenza vaccine, with sorted blood CD4 subsets sequenced before and after. Germline CDR1 SGHRS, CDR2 YFSETQ. This CDR3 comprises 15 residues. V dropped 4 bases and J dropped 0; count of bases not matched to a gene: 3. This specimen consisted of CXCR5- memory CD4+ T cells sorted from blood, obtained 7 days after influenza vaccination. V and J are TRBV5-1 and TRBJ2-2; 7 nucleotides match TRBD1. The receptor comes from an adult who received the influenza vaccine. CDR3 DNA sequence: TGCGCCAGCAGCCTGCAGGGGGCGAACACCGGGGAGCTGTTTTTT. Amino acids: CASSLQGANTGELFF.